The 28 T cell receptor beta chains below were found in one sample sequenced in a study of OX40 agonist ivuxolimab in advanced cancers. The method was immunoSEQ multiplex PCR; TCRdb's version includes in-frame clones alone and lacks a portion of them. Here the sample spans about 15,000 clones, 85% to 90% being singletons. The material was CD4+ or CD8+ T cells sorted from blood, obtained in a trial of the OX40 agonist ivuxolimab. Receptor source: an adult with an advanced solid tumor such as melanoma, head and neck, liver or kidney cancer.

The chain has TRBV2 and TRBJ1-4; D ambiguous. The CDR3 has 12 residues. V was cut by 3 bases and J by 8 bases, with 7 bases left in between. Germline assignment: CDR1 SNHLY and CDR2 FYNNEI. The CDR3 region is CASSDEQEKLFF. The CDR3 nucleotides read TGTGCCAGCAGTGATGAGCAAGAAAAACTGTTTTTT.

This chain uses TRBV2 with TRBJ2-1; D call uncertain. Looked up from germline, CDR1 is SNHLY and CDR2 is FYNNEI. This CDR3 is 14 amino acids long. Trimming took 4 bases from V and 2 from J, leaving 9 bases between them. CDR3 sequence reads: CASSGFIAYNEQFF. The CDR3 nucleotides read TGTGCCAGCAGTGGGTTTATTGCCTACAATGAGCAGTTCTTC.

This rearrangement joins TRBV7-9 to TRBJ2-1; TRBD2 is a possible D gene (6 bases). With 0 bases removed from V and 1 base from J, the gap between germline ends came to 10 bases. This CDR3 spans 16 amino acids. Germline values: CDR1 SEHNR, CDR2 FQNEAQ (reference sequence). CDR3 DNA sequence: TGTGCCAGCAGCTTAGCGCTTGCGGGATCCTACAATGAGCAGTTCTTC. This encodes CASSLALAGSYNEQFF. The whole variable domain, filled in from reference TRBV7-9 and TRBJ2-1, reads DTGVSQNPRHKITKRGQNVTFRCDPISEHNRLYWYRQTLGQGPEFLTYFQNEAQLEKSRLLSDRFSAERPKGSFSTLEIQRTEQGDSAMYLCASSLALAGSYNEQFFGPGTRLTVL.

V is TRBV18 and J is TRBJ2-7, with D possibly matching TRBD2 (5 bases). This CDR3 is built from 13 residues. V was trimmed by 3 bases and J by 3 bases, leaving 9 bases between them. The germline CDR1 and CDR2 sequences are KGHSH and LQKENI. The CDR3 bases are TGTGCCAGCTCACCGCGAGCGGTCTACGAGCAGTACTTC. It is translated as CASSPRAVYEQYF.

CDR3 sequence (DNA): TGTGCCAGCAGCTTAGGGGAGCGGGTGGGCAATGAGCAGTTCTTC. It is translated as CASSLGERVGNEQFF. V gene TRBV7-9 combines with J gene TRBJ2-1, with D perhaps TRBD2 (6 bases). Germline V CDR1 and CDR2: SEHNR, FQNEAQ (reference sequence). V shed 1 base and J shed 6 bases, with 13 bases lying between them. The CDR3 length is 15 residues.

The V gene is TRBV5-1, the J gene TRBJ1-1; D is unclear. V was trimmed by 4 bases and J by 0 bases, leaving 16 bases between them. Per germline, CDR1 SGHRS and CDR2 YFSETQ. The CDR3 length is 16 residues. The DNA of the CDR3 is TGCGCCAGCAGCCATGGGGATACAGATATGAACACTGAAGCTTTCTTT. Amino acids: CASSHGDTDMNTEAFF.

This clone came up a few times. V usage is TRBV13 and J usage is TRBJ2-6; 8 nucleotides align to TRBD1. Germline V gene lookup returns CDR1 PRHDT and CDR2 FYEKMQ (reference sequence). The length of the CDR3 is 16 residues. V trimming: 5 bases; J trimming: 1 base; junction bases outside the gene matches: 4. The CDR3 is CASSLTGGSGANVLTF. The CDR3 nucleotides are TGTGCCAGCAGCCTCACAGGGGGATCTGGGGCCAACGTCCTGACTTTC.

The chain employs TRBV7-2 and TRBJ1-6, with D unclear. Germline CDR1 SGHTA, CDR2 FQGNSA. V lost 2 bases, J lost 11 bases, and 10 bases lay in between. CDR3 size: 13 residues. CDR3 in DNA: TGTGCCAGCAGCTTAACCCGGAGTACACCCCTCCACTTT. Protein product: CASSLTRSTPLHF. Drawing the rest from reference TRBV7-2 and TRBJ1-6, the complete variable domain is GAGVSQSPSNKVTEKGKDVELRCDPISGHTALYWYRQSLGQGLEFLIYFQGNSAPDKSGLPSDRFSAERTGGSVSTLTIQRTQQEDSAVYLCASSLTRSTPLHFGNGTRLTVT.

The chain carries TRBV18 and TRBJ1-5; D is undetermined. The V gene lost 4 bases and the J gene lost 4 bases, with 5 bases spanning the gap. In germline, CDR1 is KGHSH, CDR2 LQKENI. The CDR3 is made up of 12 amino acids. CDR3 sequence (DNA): TGTGCCAGCTCACAAAGGAATCAGCCCCAGCATTTT. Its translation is CASSQRNQPQHF.

The CDR3 DNA sequence: TGTGCCAGCAAGGGCGGGGACACTGAAGCTTTCTTT. Translation gives CASKGGDTEAFF. The chain carries TRBV7-3 and TRBJ1-1, with no clear D. Trimming removed 7 bases at V and 3 bases at J, with 9 bases between. The CDR3 is 12 amino acids. The germline CDR1 and CDR2 sequences are SGHTA and FQGTGA.

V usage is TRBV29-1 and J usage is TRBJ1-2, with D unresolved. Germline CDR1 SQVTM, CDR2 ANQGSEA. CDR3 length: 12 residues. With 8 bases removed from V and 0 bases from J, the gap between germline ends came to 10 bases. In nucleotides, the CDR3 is TGCAGCCCTCGCGGGTCTAACTATGGCTACACCTTC. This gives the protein CSPRGSNYGYTF.

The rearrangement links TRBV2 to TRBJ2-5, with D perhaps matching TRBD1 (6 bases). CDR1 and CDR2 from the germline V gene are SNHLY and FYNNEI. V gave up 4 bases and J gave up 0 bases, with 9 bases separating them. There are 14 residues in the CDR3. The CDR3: CASSVQGYQETQYF. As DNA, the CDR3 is TGTGCCAGCAGTGTACAGGGATACCAAGAGACCCAGTACTTC.

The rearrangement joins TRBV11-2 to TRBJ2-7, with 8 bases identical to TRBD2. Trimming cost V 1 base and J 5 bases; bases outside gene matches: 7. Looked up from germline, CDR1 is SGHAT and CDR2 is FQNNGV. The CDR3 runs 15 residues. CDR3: CASSLAGGSSDEQYF. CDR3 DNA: TGTGCCAGCAGCTTAGCGGGGGGGTCGAGCGACGAGCAGTACTTC.

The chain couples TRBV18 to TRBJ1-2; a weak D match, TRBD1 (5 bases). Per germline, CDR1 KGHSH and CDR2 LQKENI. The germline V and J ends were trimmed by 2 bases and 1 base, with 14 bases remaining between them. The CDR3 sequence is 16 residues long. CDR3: CASSPTGTDHNYGYTF. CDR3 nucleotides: TGTGCCAGCTCACCAACCGGGACGGATCATAACTATGGCTACACCTTC.

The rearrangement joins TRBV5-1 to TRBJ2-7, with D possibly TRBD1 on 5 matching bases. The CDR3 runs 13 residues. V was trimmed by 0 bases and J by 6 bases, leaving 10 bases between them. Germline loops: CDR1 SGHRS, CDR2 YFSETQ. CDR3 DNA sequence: TGCGCCAGCAGCTTGGTACAGGTAGGCGAGCAGTACTTC. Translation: CASSLVQVGEQYF.

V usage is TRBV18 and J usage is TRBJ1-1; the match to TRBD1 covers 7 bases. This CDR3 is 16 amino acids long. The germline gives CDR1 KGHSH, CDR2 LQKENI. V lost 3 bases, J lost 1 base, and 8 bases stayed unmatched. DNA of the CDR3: TGTGCCAGCTCACCCGACCGGGACAGCAAGAACACTGAAGCTTTCTTT. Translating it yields CASSPDRDSKNTEAFF.

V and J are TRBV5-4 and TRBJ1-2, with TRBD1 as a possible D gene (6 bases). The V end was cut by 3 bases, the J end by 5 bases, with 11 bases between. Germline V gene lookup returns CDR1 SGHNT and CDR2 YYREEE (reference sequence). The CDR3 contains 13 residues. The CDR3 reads CASSSGQQYGYTF. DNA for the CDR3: TGTGCCAGCAGCTCTGGACAGCAGTATGGCTACACCTTC.

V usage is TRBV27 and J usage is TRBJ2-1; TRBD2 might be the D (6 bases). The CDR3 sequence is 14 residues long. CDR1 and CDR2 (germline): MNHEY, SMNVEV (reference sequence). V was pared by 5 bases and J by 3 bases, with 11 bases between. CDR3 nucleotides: TGTGCCAGCAGTCCTTGGAGGGGCTACAATGAGCAGTTCTTC. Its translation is CASSPWRGYNEQFF.

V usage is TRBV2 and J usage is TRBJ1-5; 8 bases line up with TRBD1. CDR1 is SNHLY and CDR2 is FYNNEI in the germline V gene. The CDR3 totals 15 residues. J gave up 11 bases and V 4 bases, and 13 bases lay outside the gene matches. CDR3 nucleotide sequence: TGTGCCAGCAGTGTTGGGCAGGGGGCGGGAAGGGCCCAGCATTTT. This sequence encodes CASSVGQGAGRAQHF. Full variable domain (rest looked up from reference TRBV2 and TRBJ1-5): EPEVTQTPSHQVTQMGQEVILRCVPISNHLYFYWYRQILGQKVEFLVSFYNNEISEKSEIFDDQFSVERPDGSNFTLKIRSTKLEDSAMYFCASSVGQGAGRAQHFGDGTRLSIL.

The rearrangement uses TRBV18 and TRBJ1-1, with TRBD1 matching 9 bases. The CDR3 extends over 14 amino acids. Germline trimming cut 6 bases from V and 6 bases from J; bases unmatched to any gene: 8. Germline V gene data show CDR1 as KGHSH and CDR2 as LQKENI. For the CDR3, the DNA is TGTGCCAGCTCGCCCGGACAGGGGTTAGCTGAAGCTTTCTTT. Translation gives CASSPGQGLAEAFF.

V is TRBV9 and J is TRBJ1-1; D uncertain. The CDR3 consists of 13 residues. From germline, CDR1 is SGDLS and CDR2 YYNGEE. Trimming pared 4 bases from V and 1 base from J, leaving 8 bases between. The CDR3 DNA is TGTGCCAGCAGCCTCCACGGGAACACTGAAGCTTTCTTT. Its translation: CASSLHGNTEAFF.

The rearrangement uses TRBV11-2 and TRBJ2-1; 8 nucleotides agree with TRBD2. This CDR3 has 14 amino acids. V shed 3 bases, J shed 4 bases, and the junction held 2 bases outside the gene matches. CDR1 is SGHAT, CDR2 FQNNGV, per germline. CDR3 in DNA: TGTGCCAGCAGCTTGACTAGCGTGTACAATGAGCAGTTCTTC. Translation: CASSLTSVYNEQFF. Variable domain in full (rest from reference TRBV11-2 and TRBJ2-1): EAGVAQSPRYKIIEKRQSVAFWCNPISGHATLYWYQQILGQGPKLLIQFQNNGVVDDSQLPKDRFSAERLKGVDSTLKIQPAKLEDSAVYLCASSLTSVYNEQFFGPGTRLTVL.

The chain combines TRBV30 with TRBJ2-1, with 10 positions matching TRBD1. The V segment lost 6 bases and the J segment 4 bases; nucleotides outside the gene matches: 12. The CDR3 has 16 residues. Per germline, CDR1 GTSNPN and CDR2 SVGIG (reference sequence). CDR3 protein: CACSGTGASSYNEQFF. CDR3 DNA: TGTGCCTGCTCCGGGACAGGGGCCTCATCATACAATGAGCAGTTCTTC.

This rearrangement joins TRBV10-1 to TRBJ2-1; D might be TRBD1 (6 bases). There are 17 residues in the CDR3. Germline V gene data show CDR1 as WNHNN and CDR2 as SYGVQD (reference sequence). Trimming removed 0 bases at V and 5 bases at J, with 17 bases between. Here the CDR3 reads CASSESFQQGWHNEQFF. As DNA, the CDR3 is TGCGCCAGCAGTGAGTCTTTCCAACAGGGATGGCACAATGAGCAGTTCTTC.

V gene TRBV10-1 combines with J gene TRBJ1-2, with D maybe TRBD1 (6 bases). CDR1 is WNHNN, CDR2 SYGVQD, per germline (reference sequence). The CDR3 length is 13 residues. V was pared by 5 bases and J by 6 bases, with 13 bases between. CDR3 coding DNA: TGCGCCAGCAGTCCCGACAGGAGTAATGGCTACACCTTC. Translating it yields CASSPDRSNGYTF.

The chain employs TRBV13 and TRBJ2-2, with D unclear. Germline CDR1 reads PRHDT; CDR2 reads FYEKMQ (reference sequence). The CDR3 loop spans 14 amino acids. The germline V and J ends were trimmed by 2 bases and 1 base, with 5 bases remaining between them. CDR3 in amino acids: CASSLMRNTGELFF. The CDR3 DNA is TGTGCCAGCAGCTTAATGAGGAACACCGGGGAGCTGTTTTTT.

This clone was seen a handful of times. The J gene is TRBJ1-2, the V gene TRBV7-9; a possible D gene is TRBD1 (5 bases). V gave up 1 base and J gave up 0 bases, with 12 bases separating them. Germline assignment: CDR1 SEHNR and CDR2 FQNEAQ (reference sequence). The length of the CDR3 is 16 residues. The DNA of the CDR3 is TGTGCCAGCAGCTTAGTACCCGACAGAGCTAACTATGGCTACACCTTC. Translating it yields CASSLVPDRANYGYTF. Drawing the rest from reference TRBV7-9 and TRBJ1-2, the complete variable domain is DTGVSQNPRHKITKRGQNVTFRCDPISEHNRLYWYRQTLGQGPEFLTYFQNEAQLEKSRLLSDRFSAERPKGSFSTLEIQRTEQGDSAMYLCASSLVPDRANYGYTFGSGTRLTVV.

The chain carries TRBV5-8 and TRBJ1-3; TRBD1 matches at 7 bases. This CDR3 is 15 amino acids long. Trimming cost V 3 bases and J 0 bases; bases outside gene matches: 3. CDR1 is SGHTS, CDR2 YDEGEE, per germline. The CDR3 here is CASSWTGISGNTIYF. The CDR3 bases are TGTGCCAGCAGCTGGACAGGCATCTCTGGAAACACCATATATTTT. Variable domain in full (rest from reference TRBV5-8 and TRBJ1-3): EAGVTQSPTHLIKTRGQQATLRCSPISGHTSVYWYQQALGLGLQFLLWYDEGEERNRGNFPPRFSGRQFPNYSSELNVNALELEDSALYLCASSWTGISGNTIYFGEGSWLTVV.